These 30 T cell receptor beta chains came from one sample sequenced in a study of naive and memory T cell subsets. An equimolar mix of two oligonucleotides served as the beta constant-region primer for TRBC1 and TRBC2. One entry per CDR3 protein, called by TCRdb with MiXCR from the UMI-ligation and nested PCR reads. Of around 160,000 distinct CDR3 sequences in the sample, about 15% were seen once. Sequencing was done on a sample of naive CD4+ T cells from blood. These receptors all stem from a human donor in good health.

This chain uses TRBV10-3 with TRBJ2-5, with D perhaps TRBD2 (6 bases). Germline CDR1 is ENHRY and CDR2 is SYGVKD. Trimming removed 11 bases from V and 0 bases from J, with 10 bases in between. CDR3 length: 12 residues. This CDR3 is CAVASDQETQYF. CDR3 sequence (DNA): TGTGCCGTCGCTAGCGACCAAGAGACCCAGTACTTC.

The chain links TRBV18 to TRBJ2-1; D gene unclear. This CDR3 has 16 amino acids. From germline, CDR1 is KGHSH and CDR2 LQKENI. The V and J ends lost 0 bases and 5 bases respectively, with 14 bases between them. The CDR3 DNA follows: TGTGCCAGCTCACCACCGGTAGCTAGACGGAACAATGAGCAGTTCTTC. Encoded protein: CASSPPVARRNNEQFF. Combining the CDR3 with reference TRBV18 and TRBJ2-1 gives the whole variable domain NAGVMQNPRHLVRRRGQEARLRCSPMKGHSHVYWYRQLPEEGLKFMVYLQKENIIDESGMPKERFSAEFPKEGPSILRIQQVVRGDSAAYFCASSPPVARRNNEQFFGPGTRLTVL.

The chain employs TRBV15 and TRBJ2-1, with D perhaps matching TRBD1 or TRBD2 (5 bases each). Trimming stripped 0 bases from V and 0 bases from J, with 15 bases between. Germline values: CDR1 LNHNV, CDR2 YYDKDF (reference sequence). The length of the CDR3 is 18 residues. The CDR3 region is CATSREPGDRSSYNEQFF. The CDR3 DNA follows: TGTGCCACCAGCAGAGAACCCGGGGACCGGAGCTCCTACAATGAGCAGTTCTTC.

The chain recombines TRBV28 with TRBJ2-5; no clear D gene. The CDR3 is 12 residues long. CDR1 and CDR2 (germline): MDHEN, SYDVKM. Trimming took off 4 bases at V and 1 base at J, with 4 bases between the two ends. In DNA, the CDR3 is TGTGCCAGCAGTTATGCCCAAGAGACCCAGTACTTC. Protein: CASSYAQETQYF.

The V and J genes are TRBV5-1 and TRBJ1-5; D not resolved. Trimming removed 3 bases from V and 3 bases from J, with 7 bases in between. CDR1 is SGHRS, CDR2 YFSETQ, per germline. This CDR3 comprises 13 residues. The CDR3: CASSWGFNQPQHF. The DNA of the CDR3 is TGCGCCAGCAGCTGGGGATTCAATCAGCCCCAGCATTTT.

This chain uses TRBV2 with TRBJ1-2; the match to TRBD1 covers 8 bases. Losses at the gene ends were 6 bases for V and 6 bases for J; bases not matched to a gene: 3. Germline V gives CDR1 SNHLY, CDR2 FYNNEI. This CDR3 spans 12 amino acids. CDR3 DNA: TGTGCCAGCAGATGGACAGGGAATGGCTACACCTTC. Residues: CASRWTGNGYTF.

This clonotype showed up just a few times. V and J are TRBV7-2 and TRBJ2-1; D is uncertain. Germline CDR1 is SGHTA and CDR2 is FQGNSA. V was trimmed by 2 bases and J by 5 bases, leaving 13 bases between them. The CDR3 is 15 residues long. CDR3 sequence (DNA): TGTGCCAGCAGCTTACAGTCTGGGAATCACAATGAGCAGTTCTTC. This encodes CASSLQSGNHNEQFF.

The V gene is TRBV28, the J gene TRBJ2-7; perhaps TRBD2 as D (6 bases). The CDR3 has 15 residues. V was shortened by 5 bases and J by 1 base, with 15 bases between the two germline ends. Germline V CDR1 and CDR2: MDHEN, SYDVKM. The CDR3 sequence is CASSVGGDRSYEQYF. The CDR3 DNA is TGTGCCAGCAGTGTAGGAGGGGACCGATCCTACGAGCAGTACTTC.

This chain links TRBV14 with TRBJ2-3, with D tentatively TRBD2 (6 bases). The V end was cut by 4 bases, the J end by 0 bases, with 17 bases between. The germline V gene has CDR1 SGHDN and CDR2 FVKESK. The CDR3 spans 17 residues. The CDR3 nucleotides read TGTGCCAGCAGCCTACGGTGGAGGGGCTCAAGCACAGATACGCAGTATTTT. Translating it yields CASSLRWRGSSTDTQYF.

The table lists this clonotype with a few counts. The chain employs TRBV7-2 and TRBJ1-6; the match to TRBD1 covers 8 bases. Germline loops: CDR1 SGHTA, CDR2 FQGNSA. V trimming: 4 bases; J trimming: 5 bases; junction bases outside the gene matches: 4. The CDR3 loop spans 15 amino acids. CDR3 in DNA: TGTGCCAGCAGCTCCCCAGGGGGCAATAATTCACCCCTCCACTTT. Protein sequence: CASSSPGGNNSPLHF.

J is TRBJ2-7 and V is TRBV3-1; D unclear. With 1 base removed from V and 5 bases from J, the gap between germline ends came to 3 bases. The CDR3 length is 11 residues. Germline V gene sequence: CDR1 LGHDT, CDR2 YNNKEL (reference sequence). The CDR3 spells CASSQVHEQYF. DNA for the CDR3: TGTGCCAGCAGCCAAGTCCACGAGCAGTACTTC.

This clonotype was seen more than once but under ten times. The chain couples TRBV4-2 to TRBJ1-5; D remains unclear. The germline CDR1 and CDR2 sequences are LGHNA and YNFKEQ. Trimming shortened V by 5 bases and J by 1 base, and 6 bases separated the two germline ends. This CDR3 has 13 amino acids. The DNA for the CDR3 is TGTGCCAGCAGCTCTGACAGCAATCAGCCCCAGCATTTT. The encoded protein is CASSSDSNQPQHF.

A few counts support this clonotype. The chain combines TRBV5-1 with TRBJ2-7; 8 bases are shared with TRBD1. Per the germline V gene, CDR1 is SGHRS and CDR2 is YFSETQ. J gave up 6 bases and V 3 bases, and 2 bases lay outside the gene matches. CDR3 size: 12 residues. Here the CDR3 reads CASSWTGTEQYF. The CDR3 DNA follows: TGCGCCAGCAGCTGGACAGGGACCGAGCAGTACTTC.

This clonotype was counted only a few times. This rearrangement joins TRBV6-6 to TRBJ2-1; TRBD2 agrees at 14 bases. The CDR3 consists of 15 residues. Germline-derived CDR1 and CDR2 are MNHNY and SVGAGI (reference sequence). V shed 6 bases, J shed 8 bases, and the junction held 6 bases outside the gene matches. The CDR3 coding sequence is TGTGCCAGCAGATCTGGACTAGCGGGAGGATATGAGCAGTTCTTC. It yields the protein CASRSGLAGGYEQFF.

The J gene is TRBJ2-3, the V gene TRBV29-1; a weak D match, TRBD2 (5 bases). V lost 7 bases and J lost 0, with 11 bases in between. This CDR3 has 13 residues. Germline-derived CDR1 and CDR2 are SQVTM and ANQGSEA. The CDR3 DNA follows: TGCAGCGCGGACGGGATTAGCACAGATACGCAGTATTTT. Translation: CSADGISTDTQYF.

CDR3 sequence (DNA): TGTGCTAGTGGTTTGGTACTTTCCGGGGAGCGCGAAAAACTGTTTTTT. This sequence encodes CASGLVLSGEREKLFF. The chain combines TRBV12-5 with TRBJ1-4; D is uncertain. The CDR3 runs 16 residues. CDR1 and CDR2 from the germline V gene are LGHNT and FRNRAP. Trimming removed 0 bases from V and 8 bases from J, with 16 bases in between.

This clonotype was seen a few times. The chain combines TRBV9 with TRBJ2-2; D possibly uses TRBD1 or TRBD2 (5 bases each). Trimming cost V 0 bases and J 6 bases, with 9 bases left between them. The germline CDR1 and CDR2 sequences are SGDLS and YYNGEE. There are 14 residues in the CDR3. CDR3 residues: CASSVDTGPGELFF. CDR3 DNA sequence: TGTGCCAGCAGCGTAGACACGGGGCCCGGGGAGCTGTTTTTT.

This clonotype was counted a few times. The chain links TRBV2 to TRBJ2-7, with unresolved D. The CDR3 sequence is 11 residues long. Per germline, CDR1 SNHLY and CDR2 FYNNEI. The ends were cut back, 6 bases at V and 6 bases at J, with 9 bases in the middle. CDR3 nucleotide sequence: TGTGCCAGCAGAGTATGGGGCGAGCAGTACTTC. It specifies CASRVWGEQYF.

This chain connects TRBV10-3 to TRBJ1-1; the D gene is possibly TRBD1 (5 bases). This CDR3 is built from 14 residues. Germline V gene data show CDR1 as ENHRY and CDR2 as SYGVKD. Trimming took 0 bases from V and 7 from J, leaving 12 bases between them. For the CDR3, the DNA is TGTGCCATCAGTGAGTCAGGGGCAGCGAGTGAAGCTTTCTTT. Protein: CAISESGAASEAFF.

This chain joins TRBV20-1 and TRBJ2-5, with 11 positions matching TRBD2. Unmatched junction bases numbered 11, after V lost 6 bases and J lost 5 bases. Germline CDR1 reads DFQATT; CDR2 reads SNEGSKA (reference sequence). The CDR3 is 15 amino acids. CDR3 sequence: CSAIAGGKKGETQYF. In DNA form, the CDR3 reads TGCAGTGCCATAGCGGGAGGGAAGAAAGGGGAGACCCAGTACTTC.

This clonotype was observed many times. This chain links TRBV5-1 with TRBJ1-1; 8 bases agree with TRBD1. The J segment lost 11 bases and the V segment lost 4 bases, leaving 10 bases of the junction unmatched. The length of the CDR3 is 13 residues. CDR1 is SGHRS and CDR2 is YFSETQ in the germline V gene. Here the CDR3 reads CASSPDRARGAFF. CDR3 nucleotide sequence: TGCGCCAGCAGCCCGGACAGGGCGAGGGGCGCTTTCTTT.

The chain joins TRBV7-2 to TRBJ2-7; TRBD2 is a possible D gene (5 bases). V was trimmed by 4 bases and J by 3 bases, leaving 19 bases between them. The CDR3 length is 16 residues. The V gene's germline CDR1 is SGHTA and CDR2 FQGNSA. The CDR3 reads CASSSDWSSRDYEQYF. In DNA form, the CDR3 reads TGTGCCAGCAGCTCAGACTGGTCTTCGAGGGACTACGAGCAGTACTTC.

In its sample, this clonotype was seen a few times. J is TRBJ1-6 and V is TRBV7-9; 9 nucleotides align to TRBD1. This CDR3 has 14 amino acids. Germline-derived CDR1 and CDR2 are SEHNR and FQNEAQ (reference sequence). V dropped 5 bases and J dropped 8; count of bases not matched to a gene: 4. CDR3 amino acids: CASSGDRDHSPLHF. Here the CDR3 DNA reads TGTGCCAGCAGCGGGGACAGGGATCATTCACCCCTCCACTTT.

In nucleotides, the CDR3 is TGTGCTAGTGGTTTGGTACAGGTCGGTACCTACGAGCAGTACTTC. Its translation is CASGLVQVGTYEQYF. This chain connects TRBV12-5 to TRBJ2-7; D is perhaps TRBD1 (5 bases). Trimming left V 0 bases short and J 2 bases short, with 11 bases between. Germline assignment: CDR1 LGHNT and CDR2 FRNRAP. The CDR3 contains 15 residues.

This rearrangement joins TRBV28 to TRBJ2-7, with 10 nucleotides matching TRBD1. V trimming: 4 bases; J trimming: 3 bases; junction bases outside the gene matches: 3. CDR1 is MDHEN and CDR2 is SYDVKM in the germline V gene. The CDR3 has 14 amino acids. The CDR3 sequence is CASSSGQGRYEQYF. The CDR3 bases are TGTGCCAGCAGTTCGGGACAGGGGCGCTACGAGCAGTACTTC.

The chain links TRBV5-4 to TRBJ2-5; either TRBD1 or TRBD2 may supply D (5 bases each). The CDR3 is 14 residues long. Trimming left V 2 bases short and J 4 bases short, with 12 bases between. Germline values: CDR1 SGHNT, CDR2 YYREEE (reference sequence). CDR3 coding DNA: TGTGCCAGCAGCTTCCGAGGGGCAGGAGAGACCCAGTACTTC. Translated: CASSFRGAGETQYF.

The chain joins TRBV6-5 to TRBJ2-1; D not certain. V was trimmed by 0 bases and J by 5 bases, leaving 8 bases between them. Per germline, CDR1 MNHEY and CDR2 SVGAGI. The CDR3 is 14 amino acids. The CDR3 sequence is CASSYSGRDNEQFF. CDR3 DNA: TGTGCCAGCAGTTACTCGGGCCGCGACAATGAGCAGTTCTTC.

The J gene is TRBJ2-1, the V gene TRBV6-5; no clear D gene. V was shortened by 2 bases and J by 5 bases, with 7 bases between the two germline ends. The CDR3 covers 13 residues. Germline CDR1 is MNHEY and CDR2 is SVGAGI. CDR3 bases: TGTGCCAGCAGTTACCCAGTTAACAATGAGCAGTTCTTC. The encoded protein is CASSYPVNNEQFF.

The V and J genes are TRBV25-1 and TRBJ2-6; 7 bases are shared with TRBD2. CDR1 MGHDK and CDR2 SYGVNS come from the germline V gene. Losses at the gene ends were 3 bases for V and 4 bases for J; bases not matched to a gene: 6. CDR3 length equals 16 residues. The CDR3 DNA sequence: TGTGCCAGCAGTGACTGGGGGGGGAGAGGGGCCAACGTCCTGACTTTC. Amino acid sequence: CASSDWGGRGANVLTF.

DNA of the CDR3: TGTGCCAGCAGCTTTGGGACAGGGGGAACCGGGGAGCTGTTTTTT. Translated: CASSFGTGGTGELFF. The chain recombines TRBV7-6 with TRBJ2-2, with 11 bases matching TRBD1. With V trimmed by 3 bases and J by 5 bases, 2 bases remained unmatched. Germline CDR1 and CDR2: SGHVS and FNYEAQ. The CDR3 contains 15 residues.